The 9 T cell receptor beta chains given below trace back to one sample, sequenced in a study of T cells in localized non-small cell lung cancer. Using immunoSEQ multiplex PCR, the repertoire was profiled, and TCRdb retains in-frame clones only, with some absent. The sample lists 50,000 to 70,000 clones; approximately 91% were seen once. Sequenced here: peripheral blood, sampled before any cancer treatment. The receptors shown here come from a man aged 35 to 70 with stage I lung adenocarcinoma.

This sequence joins TRBV5-4 and TRBJ2-7; tentative D call: TRBD2 (6 bases). Germline CDR1 is SGHNT and CDR2 is YYREEE (reference sequence). Trimming removed 0 bases at V and 5 bases at J, with 9 bases between. This CDR3 is built from 13 residues. For the CDR3, the DNA is TGTGCCAGCAGCTTGGTCGGGACTGACGAGCAGTACTTC. This codes for CASSLVGTDEQYF. The full variable domain, rest sourced from reference TRBV5-4 and TRBJ2-7, is ETGVTQSPTHLIKTRGQQVTLRCSSQSGHNTVSWYQQALGQGPQFIFQYYREEENGRGNFPPRFSGLQFPNYSSELNVNALELDDSALYLCASSLVGTDEQYFGPGTRLTVT.

The chain is built from TRBV6-5 and TRBJ2-3, with D uncertain. CDR1 MNHEY and CDR2 SVGAGI come from the germline V gene. The CDR3 spans 15 residues. The V and J ends lost 5 bases and 1 base respectively, with 13 bases between them. The CDR3 here is CASSKGVIGTDTQYF. In DNA form, the CDR3 reads TGTGCCAGCAGTAAGGGCGTCATCGGCACAGATACGCAGTATTTT.

The chain links TRBV27 to TRBJ2-7; D perhaps matches TRBD1 (5 bases). The CDR3 has 14 residues. Germline V lookup: CDR1 MNHEY, CDR2 SMNVEV (reference sequence). The germline V and J ends were trimmed by 3 bases and 5 bases, with 14 bases remaining between them. This chain's CDR3 is CASSFEGAGHEQYF. CDR3 nucleotide sequence: TGTGCCAGCAGTTTTGAAGGGGCAGGTCACGAGCAGTACTTC.

The rearrangement joins TRBV10-3 to TRBJ2-3; TRBD1 aligns across 7 bases. Germline values: CDR1 ENHRY, CDR2 SYGVKD. The CDR3 has 14 amino acids. The junction had 12 bases not matched to a gene; V was cut back by 10 bases and J by 5 bases. CDR3 DNA: TGTGCCACCCTACACGACAGGGAAGGAGATACGCAGTATTTT. This translates into CATLHDREGDTQYF.

The chain carries TRBV11-1 and TRBJ1-1, with TRBD1 matching 7 bases. Germline-derived CDR1 and CDR2 are SGHAT and FQDESV (reference sequence). The CDR3 sequence is 13 residues long. Trimming at V came to 5 bases and at J to 4 bases, leaving 4 bases not matched to a gene. The CDR3 spells CASSRSGGTEAFF. The DNA of the CDR3 is TGTGCCAGCAGCAGATCAGGGGGCACTGAAGCTTTCTTT.

The chain has TRBV18 and TRBJ2-3; 8 bases line up with TRBD1. CDR3 length equals 17 residues. The V gene's germline CDR1 is KGHSH and CDR2 LQKENI. V trimming: 0 bases; J trimming: 0 bases; junction bases outside the gene matches: 5. The CDR3, as DNA: TGTGCCAGCTCACCACCGGGACAGGTATATAGCACAGATACGCAGTATTTT. It codes for CASSPPGQVYSTDTQYF.

The chain has TRBV7-9 and TRBJ2-1, with D tentatively TRBD1 (6 bases). The CDR3 length is 17 residues. Germline V gene lookup returns CDR1 SEHNR and CDR2 FQNEAQ (reference sequence). V was cut by 3 bases and J by 7 bases, with 22 bases left in between. The CDR3, as DNA: TGTGCCAGCAGCTTGGGGGCCAAGGGCGAAATCGGGAATGAGCAGTTCTTC. Translation: CASSLGAKGEIGNEQFF.

This chain links TRBV5-1 with TRBJ1-4, with a tentative D call TRBD1 (5 bases). The germline V gene has CDR1 SGHRS and CDR2 YFSETQ. The CDR3 extends over 14 amino acids. V was cut by 2 bases and J by 4 bases, with 9 bases left in between. The CDR3 DNA reads TGCGCCAGCAGCTTAGGGGAGGGTAATGAAAAACTGTTTTTT. It yields the protein CASSLGEGNEKLFF.

The rearrangement joins TRBV2 to TRBJ2-1, with D tentatively TRBD1 (6 bases). Germline CDR1 is SNHLY and CDR2 is FYNNEI. The CDR3 covers 16 residues. Trimming took off 6 bases at V and 0 bases at J, with 15 bases between the two ends. The CDR3 nucleotides read TGTGCCAGCAGACAGGGTTCCAGCGGCTCCTACAATGAGCAGTTCTTC. This encodes CASRQGSSGSYNEQFF.